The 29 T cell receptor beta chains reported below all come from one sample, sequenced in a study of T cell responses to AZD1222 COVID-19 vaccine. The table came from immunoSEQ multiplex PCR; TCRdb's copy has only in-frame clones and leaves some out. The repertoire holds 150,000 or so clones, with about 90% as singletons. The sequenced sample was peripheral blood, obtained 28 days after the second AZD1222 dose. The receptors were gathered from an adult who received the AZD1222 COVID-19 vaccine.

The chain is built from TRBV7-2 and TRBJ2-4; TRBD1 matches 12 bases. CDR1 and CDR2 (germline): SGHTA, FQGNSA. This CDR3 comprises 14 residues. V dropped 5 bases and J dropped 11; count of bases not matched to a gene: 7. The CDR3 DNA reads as TGTGCCAGCAGCCGGGGACAGGGGGCTTTAGTTCAGTACTTC. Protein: CASSRGQGALVQYF.

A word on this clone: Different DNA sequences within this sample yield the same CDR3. The CDR3 DNA sequence: TGTGCCAGCAGTCTTGACAGCACTGAAGCTTTCTTT. It encodes CASSLDSTEAFF. This sequence joins TRBV12-3 or TRBV12-4 and TRBJ1-1; maybe TRBD1 (5 bases). The V and J ends lost 5 bases and 4 bases respectively, with 8 bases between them. This CDR3 is 12 amino acids long.

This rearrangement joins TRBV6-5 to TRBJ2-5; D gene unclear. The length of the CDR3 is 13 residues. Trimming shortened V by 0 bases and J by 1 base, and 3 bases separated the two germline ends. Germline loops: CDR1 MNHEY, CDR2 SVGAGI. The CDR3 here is CASSYSGQETQYF. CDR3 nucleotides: TGTGCCAGCAGTTACTCCGGCCAAGAGACCCAGTACTTC.

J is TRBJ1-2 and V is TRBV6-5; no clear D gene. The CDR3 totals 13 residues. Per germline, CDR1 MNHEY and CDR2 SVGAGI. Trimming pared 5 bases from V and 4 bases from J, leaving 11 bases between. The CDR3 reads CASSIQDGYGYTF. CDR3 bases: TGTGCCAGCAGTATCCAGGACGGCTATGGCTACACCTTC.

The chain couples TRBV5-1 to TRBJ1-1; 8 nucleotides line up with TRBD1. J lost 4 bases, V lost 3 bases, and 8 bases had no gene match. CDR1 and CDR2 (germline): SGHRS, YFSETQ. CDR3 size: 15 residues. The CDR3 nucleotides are TGCGCCAGCAGCTCCCGACAGGGGCGCGGCACTGAAGCTTTCTTT. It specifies CASSSRQGRGTEAFF.

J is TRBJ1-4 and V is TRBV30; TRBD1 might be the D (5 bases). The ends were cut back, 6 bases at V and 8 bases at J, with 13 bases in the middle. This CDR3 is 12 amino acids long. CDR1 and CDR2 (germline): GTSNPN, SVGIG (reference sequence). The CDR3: CACLGATEKLFF. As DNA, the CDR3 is TGTGCCTGCCTCGGGGCAACCGAAAAACTGTTTTTT.

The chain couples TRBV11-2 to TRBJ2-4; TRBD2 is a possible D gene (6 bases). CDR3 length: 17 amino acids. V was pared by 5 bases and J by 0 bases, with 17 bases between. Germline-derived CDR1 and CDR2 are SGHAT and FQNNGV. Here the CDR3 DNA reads TGTGCCAGCAGCGCGTCGACTAGAGTTTTAGCCAAAAACATTCAGTACTTC. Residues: CASSASTRVLAKNIQYF.

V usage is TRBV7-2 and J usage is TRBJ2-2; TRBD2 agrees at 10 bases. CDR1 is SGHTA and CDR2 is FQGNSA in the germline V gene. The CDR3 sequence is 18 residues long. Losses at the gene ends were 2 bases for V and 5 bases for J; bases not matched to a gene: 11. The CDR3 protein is CASSLMALAGARTGELFF. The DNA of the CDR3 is TGTGCCAGCAGCTTAATGGCCCTAGCGGGAGCGAGGACCGGGGAGCTGTTTTTT.

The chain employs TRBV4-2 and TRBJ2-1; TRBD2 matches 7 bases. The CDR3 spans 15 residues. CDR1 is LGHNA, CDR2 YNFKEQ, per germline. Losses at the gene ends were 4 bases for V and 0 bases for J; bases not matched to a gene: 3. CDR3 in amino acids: CASSRAGSSYNEQFF. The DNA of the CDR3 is TGTGCCAGCAGCCGAGCGGGAAGCTCCTACAATGAGCAGTTCTTC.

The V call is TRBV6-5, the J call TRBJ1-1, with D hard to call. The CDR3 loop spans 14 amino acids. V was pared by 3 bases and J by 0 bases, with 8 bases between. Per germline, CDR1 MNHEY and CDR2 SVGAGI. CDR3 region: CASSYRLMNTEAFF. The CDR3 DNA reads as TGTGCCAGCAGTTATCGTCTGATGAACACTGAAGCTTTCTTT.

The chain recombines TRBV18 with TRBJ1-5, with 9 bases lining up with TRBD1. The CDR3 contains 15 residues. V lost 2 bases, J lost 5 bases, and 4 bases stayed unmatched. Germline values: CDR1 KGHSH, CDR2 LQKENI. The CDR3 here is CASSPSTGGDQPQHF. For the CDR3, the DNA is TGTGCCAGCTCACCATCGACAGGGGGAGATCAGCCCCAGCATTTT.

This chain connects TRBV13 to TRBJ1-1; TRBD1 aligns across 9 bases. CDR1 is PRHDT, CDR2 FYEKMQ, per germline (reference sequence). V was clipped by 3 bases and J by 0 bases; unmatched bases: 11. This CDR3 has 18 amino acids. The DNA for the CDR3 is TGTGCCAGCAGCTTTAGTCCGGGACAGGGCCAACTGAACACTGAAGCTTTCTTT. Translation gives CASSFSPGQGQLNTEAFF.

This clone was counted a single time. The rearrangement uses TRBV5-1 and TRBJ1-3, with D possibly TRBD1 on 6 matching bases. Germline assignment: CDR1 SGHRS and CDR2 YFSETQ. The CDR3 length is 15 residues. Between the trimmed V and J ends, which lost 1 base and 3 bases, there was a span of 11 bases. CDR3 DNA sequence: TGCGCCAGCAGCTTGCGGGGGGCTTTTGGAAACACCATATATTTT. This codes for CASSLRGAFGNTIYF.

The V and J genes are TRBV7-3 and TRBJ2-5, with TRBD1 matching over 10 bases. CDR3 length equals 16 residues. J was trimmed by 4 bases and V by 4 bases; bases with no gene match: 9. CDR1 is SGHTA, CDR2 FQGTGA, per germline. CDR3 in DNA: TGTGCCAGCAGCTCTGCGGGACAGGGGCTCGCAGAGACCCAGTACTTC. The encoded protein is CASSSAGQGLAETQYF. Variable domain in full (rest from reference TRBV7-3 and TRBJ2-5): GAGVSQTPSNKVTEKGKYVELRCDPISGHTALYWYRQSLGQGPEFLIYFQGTGAADDSGLPNDRFFAVRPEGSVSTLKIQRTERGDSAVYLCASSSAGQGLAETQYFGPGTRLLVL.

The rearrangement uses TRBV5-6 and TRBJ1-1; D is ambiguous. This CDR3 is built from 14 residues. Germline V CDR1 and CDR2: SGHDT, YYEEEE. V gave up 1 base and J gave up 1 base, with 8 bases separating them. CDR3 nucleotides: TGTGCCAGCAGCTTGAATACGAGGAACACTGAAGCTTTCTTT. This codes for CASSLNTRNTEAFF.

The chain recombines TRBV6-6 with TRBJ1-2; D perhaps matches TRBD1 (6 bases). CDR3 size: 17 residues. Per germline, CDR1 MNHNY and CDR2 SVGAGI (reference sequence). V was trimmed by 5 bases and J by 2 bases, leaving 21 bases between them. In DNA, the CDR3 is TGTGCCAGCAGTCTGAAATCGGACAGAATCCTCAACTATGGCTACACCTTC. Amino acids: CASSLKSDRILNYGYTF.

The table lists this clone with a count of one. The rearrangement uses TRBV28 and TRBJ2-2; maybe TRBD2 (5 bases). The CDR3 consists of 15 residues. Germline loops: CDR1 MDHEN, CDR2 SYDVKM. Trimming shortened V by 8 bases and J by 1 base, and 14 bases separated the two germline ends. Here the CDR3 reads CASYQAEGNTGELFF. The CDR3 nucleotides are TGTGCCAGCTACCAGGCTGAGGGGAACACCGGGGAGCTGTTTTTT.

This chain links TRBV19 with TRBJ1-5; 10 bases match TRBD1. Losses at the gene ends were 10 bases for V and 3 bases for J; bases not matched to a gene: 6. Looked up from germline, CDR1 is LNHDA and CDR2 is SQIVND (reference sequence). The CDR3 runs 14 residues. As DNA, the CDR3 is TGTGCCACGAGAGGGACAGGGGTCAATCAGCCCCAGCATTTT. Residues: CATRGTGVNQPQHF.

The CDR3 bases are TGTGCCAGCAGGTTAACAACCTACGAGCAGTACTTC. Translation gives CASRLTTYEQYF. The chain is built from TRBV12-3 or TRBV12-4 and TRBJ2-7; D uncertain. This CDR3 comprises 12 residues. V was trimmed by 6 bases and J by 2 bases, leaving 8 bases between them.

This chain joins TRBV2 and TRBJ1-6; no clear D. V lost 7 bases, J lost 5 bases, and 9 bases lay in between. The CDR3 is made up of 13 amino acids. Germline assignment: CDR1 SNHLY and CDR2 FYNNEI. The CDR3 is CASKGRDNSPLHF. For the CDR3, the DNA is TGTGCCAGCAAGGGCAGAGATAATTCACCCCTCCACTTT.

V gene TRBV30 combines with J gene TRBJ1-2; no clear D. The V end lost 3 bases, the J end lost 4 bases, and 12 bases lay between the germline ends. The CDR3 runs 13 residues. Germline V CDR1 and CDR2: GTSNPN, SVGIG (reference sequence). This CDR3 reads CAWRLAGGYGYTF. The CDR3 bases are TGTGCCTGGAGACTCGCGGGTGGCTATGGCTACACCTTC.

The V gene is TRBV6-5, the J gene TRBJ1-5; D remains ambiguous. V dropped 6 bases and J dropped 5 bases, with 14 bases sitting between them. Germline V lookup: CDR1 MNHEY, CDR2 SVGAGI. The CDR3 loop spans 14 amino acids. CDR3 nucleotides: TGTGCCAGCAGCCGTATACAAGATTATCAGCCCCAGCATTTT. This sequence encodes CASSRIQDYQPQHF.

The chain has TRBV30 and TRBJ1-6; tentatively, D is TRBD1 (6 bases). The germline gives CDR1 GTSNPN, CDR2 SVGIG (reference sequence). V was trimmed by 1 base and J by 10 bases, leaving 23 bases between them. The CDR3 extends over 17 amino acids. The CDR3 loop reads CAWSGWGRGARGSPLHF. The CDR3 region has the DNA TGTGCCTGGAGTGGATGGGGCAGGGGCGCCCGAGGGTCACCCCTCCACTTT.

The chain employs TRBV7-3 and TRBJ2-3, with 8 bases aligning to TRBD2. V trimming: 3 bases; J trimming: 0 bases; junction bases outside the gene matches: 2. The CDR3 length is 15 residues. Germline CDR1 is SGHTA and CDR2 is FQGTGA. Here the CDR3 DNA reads TGTGCCAGCAGCTTCGCTAGCGGGAGCACAGATACGCAGTATTTT. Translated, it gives CASSFASGSTDTQYF.

Here the CDR3 reads CASGPGTQYF. For the CDR3, the DNA is TGTGCCAGCGGCCCGGGGACGCAGTATTTT. V gene TRBV19 combines with J gene TRBJ2-3; weak D call: TRBD2 (5 bases). Germline CDR1 and CDR2: LNHDA and SQIVND (reference sequence). The CDR3 loop spans 10 amino acids. The ends were cut back, 9 bases at V and 9 bases at J, with 10 bases in the middle.

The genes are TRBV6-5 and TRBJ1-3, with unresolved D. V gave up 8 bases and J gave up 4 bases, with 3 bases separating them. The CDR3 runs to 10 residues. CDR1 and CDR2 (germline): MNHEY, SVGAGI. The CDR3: CASFGNTIYF. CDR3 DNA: TGTGCCAGCTTCGGAAACACCATATATTTT.

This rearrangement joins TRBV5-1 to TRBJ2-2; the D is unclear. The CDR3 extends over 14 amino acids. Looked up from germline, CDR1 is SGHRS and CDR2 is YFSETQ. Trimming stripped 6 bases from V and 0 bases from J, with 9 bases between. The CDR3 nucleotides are TGCGCCAGCAAGGACGCACCGAACACCGGGGAGCTGTTTTTT. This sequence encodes CASKDAPNTGELFF.

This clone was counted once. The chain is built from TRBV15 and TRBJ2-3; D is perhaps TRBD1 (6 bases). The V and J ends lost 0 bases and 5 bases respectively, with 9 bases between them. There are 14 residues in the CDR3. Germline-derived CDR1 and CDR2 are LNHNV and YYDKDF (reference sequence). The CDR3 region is CATSRDRGRDTQYF. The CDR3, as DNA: TGTGCCACCAGCAGAGATAGGGGGAGAGATACGCAGTATTTT. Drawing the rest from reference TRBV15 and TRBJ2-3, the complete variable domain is DAMVIQNPRYQVTQFGKPVTLSCSQTLNHNVMYWYQQKSSQAPKLLFHYYDKDFNNEADTPDNFQSRRPNTSFCFLDIRSPGLGDTAMYLCATSRDRGRDTQYFGPGTRLTVL.

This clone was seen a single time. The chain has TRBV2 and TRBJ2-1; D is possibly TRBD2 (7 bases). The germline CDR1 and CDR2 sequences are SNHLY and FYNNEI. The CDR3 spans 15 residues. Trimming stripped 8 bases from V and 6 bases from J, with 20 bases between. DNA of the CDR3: TGTGCCAGCCACCTTAGGGGGGGGCCTGGCAATGAGCAGTTCTTC. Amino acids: CASHLRGGPGNEQFF.